These T cell receptor beta chains were read from a single sample in a study of T-cell memory formation after mild COVID-19. MiXCR, run by TCRdb on the 5' RACE reads, gives a single entry per CDR3 protein. The sample yields about 190,000 distinct CDR3 sequences, about 10% seen once. The specimen was PBMCs or a T cell subset sorted from them (not recorded which). Receptor source: a young man who had mild COVID-19 (a few samples of this study predate the infection). Cell type and time point are not known. Both conserved end residues are part of each CDR3. The order of the fields is clone size, CDR3 length, D gene, V gene, J gene, CDR3 DNA, CDR3 protein. D genes are given only for firm matches. For some rows the clone size is stated as once, few or many, or as a class when expanded; others skip it.

many	14	TRBD1	TRBV7-9	TRBJ2-5	TGTGCCAGCAGCTCAGGACAGGTTCAAGAGACCCAGTACTTC	CASSSGQVQETQYF
few	13	-	TRBV12-3/TRBV12-4	TRBJ1-1	TGTGCCAGCAGTTTGTTGTTGGCCACTGAAGCTTTCTTT	CASSLLLATEAFF
-	14	-	TRBV12-3/TRBV12-4	TRBJ2-2	TGTGCCGTCCAGCGACGGACGAACACCGGGGAGCTGTTTTTT	CAVQRRTNTGELFF
few	20	-	TRBV28	TRBJ2-3	TGTGCCAGCAGCCTAACCGGGACAGTAGTTACTAGCGACAGCACAGATACGCAGTATTTT	CASSLTGTVVTSDSTDTQYF
-	18	-	TRBV4-1	TRBJ2-6	TGCGCCAGCAGCCTGCGGACCCCCGGGGGCTCTGGGGCCAACGTCCTGACTTTC	CASSLRTPGGSGANVLTF
-	17	TRBD2	TRBV20-1	TRBJ2-1	TGCAGTGCCGGACGACTAGCGGGGATAAGCTCCTACAATGAGCAGTTCTTC	CSAGRLAGISSYNEQFF
-	15	TRBD1	TRBV27	TRBJ2-7	TGTGCCAGCAGTTCCGCAGGGGGTCCAAACTACGAGCAGTACTTC	CASSSAGGPNYEQYF
-	14	-	TRBV6-2/TRBV6-3	TRBJ1-1	TGTGCCAGCAGTTACACTCACTCGAACACTGAAGCTTTCTTT	CASSYTHSNTEAFF
once	14	-	TRBV7-9	TRBJ2-2	TGTGCCAGCAGCCCGGACACCTACACCGGGGAGCTGTTTTTT	CASSPDTYTGELFF
-	14	-	TRBV20-1	TRBJ1-1	TGCAGTGCCCGACGGGGCTTAATGAACACTGAAGCTTTCTTT	CSARRGLMNTEAFF
-	17	TRBD2	TRBV11-2	TRBJ2-3	TGTGCCAGCAGCTTAACTAGCGGGGGGGCGGGCACAGATACGCAGTATTTT	CASSLTSGGAGTDTQYF
-	14	-	TRBV5-1	TRBJ2-5	TGCGCCAGCAGCCGAGGCGCAGGGGAAGAGACCCAGTACTTC	CASSRGAGEETQYF
few	14	-	TRBV4-2	TRBJ2-5	TGTGCCAGCAGCCCCGAGGGGACGCAGGTGGCCCAGTACTTC	CASSPEGTQVAQYF
few	16	-	TRBV7-9	TRBJ2-7	TGTGCCAGCAGCTCCGGGGGCGAAGCAGGGGATAGAGAGCAGTACTTC	CASSSGGEAGDREQYF
-	13	TRBD1	TRBV6-5	TRBJ2-7	TGTGCCAGCAGTTCCGGGACAGGGTACGAGCAGTACTTC	CASSSGTGYEQYF
-	14	-	TRBV5-1	TRBJ1-1	TGCGCCAGCAGCTTACATCGGGGGAACACTGAAGCTTTCTTT	CASSLHRGNTEAFF
many	11	-	TRBV2	TRBJ2-2	TGTGCCAGCAGCGTCACCGGGGAGCTGTTTTTT	CASSVTGELFF
few	12	-	TRBV7-8	TRBJ1-1	TGTGCCAGCAGCCCGGCACCGTACGAAGCTTTCTTT	CASSPAPYEAFF
many	15	-	TRBV20-1	TRBJ2-3	TGCAGTGCTAGAGATCGGCTAAAAGGGGCAGATACGCAGTATTTT	CSARDRLKGADTQYF
-	19	-	TRBV4-1	TRBJ1-6	TGCGCCAGCAGCCAACTTCACCGCACTCGGGCAGGGGTTAATTCACCCCTCCACTTT	CASSQLHRTRAGVNSPLHF
many	16	TRBD1	TRBV27	TRBJ2-3	TGTGCCAGCGGAAGGTACCGGGGACAGAGCACAGATACGCAGTATTTT	CASGRYRGQSTDTQYF
once	15	TRBD2	TRBV5-1	TRBJ2-3	TGCGCCAGCAGTAAGGCGGGGGGGAGCACAGATACGCAGTATTTT	CASSKAGGSTDTQYF